The next 16 T cell receptor beta chains were all read from a single sample in a study of T cells in Graves' hyperthyroidism and ophthalmopathy. The CDR3 regions of TCR beta were amplified from RNA transcripts. TCR CDR3 underwent first-round RT-PCR with the HTBI primer set. TCRdb passed the multiplex PCR reads through MiXCR, listing each CDR3 protein once. In the table there are 350,000 or so distinct CDR3 sequences, about 18% of which are singletons. The specimen was blood. These receptors all come from a woman aged 30 to 39 with Graves' hyperthyroidism that later progressed to Graves' ophthalmopathy.

This chain uses TRBV4-2 with TRBJ2-2, with 11 bases fitting TRBD1. The V segment lost 5 bases and the J segment 4 bases; nucleotides outside the gene matches: 9. The CDR3 runs 17 residues. The germline CDR1 and CDR2 sequences are LGHNA and YNFKEQ. In nucleotides, the CDR3 is TGTGCCAGCAGCTCCTTACCAGGGACAGGGGGCACCGGGGAGCTGTTTTTT. Its protein is CASSSLPGTGGTGELFF.

This chain joins TRBV24-1 and TRBJ2-1; 16 bases map to TRBD2. This CDR3 has 17 amino acids. With 4 bases clipped from V and 6 bases from J, the junction kept 5 bases outside the gene matches. The germline gives CDR1 KGHDR, CDR2 SFDVKD. The CDR3 region has the DNA TGTGCCACCAGTGAAGGGACTAGCGGGAGGGCGGGCAATGAGCAGTTCTTC. It codes for CATSEGTSGRAGNEQFF.

In this sample, this clonotype turned up a few times. At one end, the junction sequence differs from germline, possibly due to a read error. J is TRBJ2-1 and V is TRBV11-2; 9 bases match TRBD2. The length of the CDR3 is 15 residues. Germline CDR1 reads SGHAT; CDR2 reads FQNNGV. This CDR3 is CAGSGGLTSYNEQFF. In DNA form, the CDR3 reads TGTGCCGGCAGCGGGGGGCTCACCTCCTACAATGAGCAGTTCTTC.

This clonotype has ten or more counts. V gene TRBV10-3 combines with J gene TRBJ1-2; TRBD1 matches 7 bases. The CDR3 runs 14 residues. Germline assignment: CDR1 ENHRY and CDR2 SYGVKD. V was pared by 3 bases and J by 6 bases, with 7 bases of the junction left unmatched. This CDR3 reads CAISDSGTVDGYTF. CDR3 bases: TGTGCCATCAGTGATAGTGGGACAGTCGATGGCTACACCTTC.

V gene TRBV5-1 combines with J gene TRBJ2-5, with TRBD1 matching over 7 bases. The CDR3 loop spans 15 amino acids. Germline CDR1 and CDR2: SGHRS and YFSETQ. The trim removed 3 bases at V and 0 bases at J, leaving 5 bases unmatched. The CDR3 reads CASSYPGTDQETQYF. Written as DNA, the CDR3 is TGCGCCAGCAGCTATCCAGGGACAGACCAAGAGACCCAGTACTTC. The entire variable domain, with the rest obtained from reference TRBV5-1 and TRBJ2-5, is as follows: KAGVTQTPRYLIKTRGQQVTLSCSPISGHRSVSWYQQTPGQGLQFLFEYFSETQRNKGNFPGRFSGRQFSNSRSEMNVSTLELGDSALYLCASSYPGTDQETQYFGPGTRLLVL.

This clonotype was counted at least ten times. V gene TRBV7-9 combines with J gene TRBJ2-5; D is unclear. The CDR3 consists of 12 residues. Germline CDR1 SEHNR, CDR2 FQNEAQ (reference sequence). The V gene lost 11 bases and the J gene lost 2 bases, with 12 bases spanning the gap. CDR3 DNA sequence: TGTGCCTACGGACCCAAACAAGAGACCCAGTACTTC. Amino acid sequence: CAYGPKQETQYF.

Ten or more counts support this clonotype. The chain links TRBV2 to TRBJ2-2, with TRBD1 matching over 9 bases. The V and J ends lost 6 bases and 3 bases, in that order; junction bases with no gene match: 5. Germline V gives CDR1 SNHLY, CDR2 FYNNEI. There are 15 residues in the CDR3. The CDR3 is CASRDRTGDTGELFF. The CDR3 region has the DNA TGTGCCAGCAGAGATAGGACAGGGGACACCGGGGAGCTGTTTTTT.

This clonotype was recorded a few times. A much larger clone differs from this one at a single base, so this may be a read error. This chain uses TRBV27 with TRBJ2-3, with D uncertain. This CDR3 comprises 14 residues. Trimming took off 4 bases at V and 3 bases at J, with 11 bases between the two ends. Germline lookup yields CDR1 MNHEY and CDR2 SMNVEV (reference sequence). This CDR3 reads CASSSNRVTDTQYF. CDR3 in DNA: TGTGCCAGCAGTTCAAATCGGGTGACAGATACGCAGTATTTT.

This clonotype appeared many times. The chain employs TRBV5-8 and TRBJ2-7; 10 bases agree with TRBD2. The CDR3 consists of 16 residues. V was pared by 4 bases and J by 2 bases, with 9 bases of the junction left unmatched. Germline V CDR1 and CDR2: SGHTS, YDEGEE. CDR3 amino acids: CASSAPTSGTAYEQYF. CDR3 bases: TGTGCCAGCAGCGCCCCCACTAGCGGGACCGCCTACGAGCAGTACTTC. Combining the CDR3 with reference TRBV5-8 and TRBJ2-7 gives the whole variable domain EAGVTQSPTHLIKTRGQQATLRCSPISGHTSVYWYQQALGLGLQFLLWYDEGEERNRGNFPPRFSGRQFPNYSSELNVNALELEDSALYLCASSAPTSGTAYEQYFGPGTRLTVT.

This clonotype turned up a few times. This chain joins TRBV19 and TRBJ2-1; 7 bases map to TRBD2. Per the germline V gene, CDR1 is LNHDA and CDR2 is SQIVND (reference sequence). The CDR3 consists of 19 residues. The V gene end was trimmed by 3 bases and the J gene end by 3 bases; junction bases not matched to a gene: 17. CDR3 amino acids: CASSIRGLLWEGRYNEQFF. As DNA, the CDR3 is TGTGCCAGTAGTATTAGGGGCCTCCTTTGGGAGGGCCGCTACAATGAGCAGTTCTTC.

V is TRBV27 and J is TRBJ1-2, with 9 bases matching TRBD1. The CDR3 is made up of 15 amino acids. Germline V gene sequence: CDR1 MNHEY, CDR2 SMNVEV (reference sequence). Trimming at V came to 5 bases and at J to 4 bases, leaving 8 bases not matched to a gene. In nucleotides, the CDR3 is TGTGCCAGCAGTCCCCTGACAGGGGGGAGCTATGGCTACACCTTC. Translated, it gives CASSPLTGGSYGYTF.

This clonotype was picked up many times. The chain has TRBV7-9 and TRBJ2-1; unclear D gene. Germline V gene data show CDR1 as SEHNR and CDR2 as FQNEAQ (reference sequence). The CDR3 loop spans 14 amino acids. V was pared by 1 base and J by 4 bases, with 8 bases between. The CDR3 region is CASSLDVLYNEQFF. Here the CDR3 DNA reads TGTGCCAGCAGCTTAGATGTGCTTTACAATGAGCAGTTCTTC.

This chain connects TRBV3-1 to TRBJ2-1; 15 nucleotides match TRBD2. J was trimmed by 6 bases and V by 4 bases; bases with no gene match: 4. The CDR3 totals 16 residues. Germline assignment: CDR1 LGHDT and CDR2 YNNKEL (reference sequence). CDR3 sequence (DNA): TGTGCCAGCAGCCCGGGGACTAGCGGGGGGCTCAATGAGCAGTTCTTC. Its protein product is CASSPGTSGGLNEQFF.

The sample holds many counts of this clonotype. V is TRBV20-1 and J is TRBJ2-3; unclear D gene. V was trimmed by 3 bases and J by 2 bases, leaving 15 bases between them. Germline CDR1 is DFQATT and CDR2 is SNEGSKA (reference sequence). The CDR3 contains 15 residues. The CDR3 sequence: CSASLLGPDTDTQYF. For the CDR3, the DNA is TGCAGTGCTAGTCTCCTCGGGCCGGACACAGATACGCAGTATTTT.

This clonotype was seen at least ten times. J is TRBJ2-7 and V is TRBV2, with D maybe TRBD1 (6 bases). The ends were cut back, 7 bases at V and 5 bases at J, with 12 bases in the middle. CDR1 is SNHLY and CDR2 is FYNNEI in the germline V gene. The CDR3 has 12 amino acids. CDR3 residues: CASNRVTNEQYF. In nucleotides, the CDR3 is TGTGCCAGCAACAGGGTAACGAACGAGCAGTACTTC. Full variable domain (missing parts from reference TRBV2 and TRBJ2-7): EPEVTQTPSHQVTQMGQEVILRCVPISNHLYFYWYRQILGQKVEFLVSFYNNEISEKSEIFDDQFSVERPDGSNFTLKIRSTKLEDSAMYFCASNRVTNEQYFGPGTRLTVT.

This clonotype was seen ten or more times. The gene calls are TRBV15 and TRBJ1-1; tentative D call: TRBD1 (5 bases). Germline CDR1 is LNHNV and CDR2 is YYDKDF (reference sequence). CDR3 length equals 13 residues. The germline V and J ends were trimmed by 0 bases and 4 bases, with 6 bases remaining between them. CDR3 region: CATSRDQGTEAFF. The DNA of the CDR3 is TGTGCCACCAGCAGAGACCAGGGCACTGAAGCTTTCTTT.